One and the same sample provided the 3 T cell receptor beta chains below, sequenced in a study of T cells after yellow fever vaccination. TCRdb re-called the 5' RACE reads with MiXCR, one entry per CDR3 protein. The table shows 25,000 to 35,000 distinct CDR3 sequences, with about 4.6% occurring only once. Sequencing was performed on CD8+ T cells sorted from PBMCs, taken 5 days after the yellow fever booster vaccination. These receptor sequences come from a young man who received the YFV17D yellow fever vaccine.

This clonotype was found many times. The chain couples TRBV20-1 to TRBJ2-5; D is uncertain. V gave up 0 bases and J gave up 5 bases, with 7 bases separating them. The CDR3 is 12 amino acids. CDR1 is DFQATT, CDR2 SNEGSKA, per germline (reference sequence). The CDR3 region has the DNA TGCAGTGCTAGAGATCAACAGGAGACCCAGTACTTC. Its translation: CSARDQQETQYF.

This clonotype was picked up many times. The V gene is TRBV20-1, the J gene TRBJ2-3; unclear D gene. Germline CDR1 is DFQATT and CDR2 is SNEGSKA (reference sequence). Between the trimmed V and J ends, which lost 0 bases and 2 bases, there was a span of 24 bases. The CDR3 has 19 residues. CDR3 in amino acids: CSAREAGIWNPELTDTQYF. The CDR3 DNA is TGCAGTGCTAGAGAGGCAGGAATATGGAACCCCGAGCTCACAGATACGCAGTATTTT.

This clonotype was recorded at least ten times. V is TRBV29-1 and J is TRBJ2-1; the D gene is possibly TRBD2 (5 bases). Trimming removed 5 bases from V and 0 bases from J, with 14 bases in between. CDR3 length: 15 amino acids. In germline, CDR1 is SQVTM, CDR2 ANQGSEA. The CDR3 region is CSVREGGSSYNEQFF. The DNA of the CDR3 is TGCAGCGTTCGAGAGGGCGGTAGCTCCTACAATGAGCAGTTCTTC.